In its sample, the clone carrying this TCR beta chain was seen a few times. The assay was immunoSEQ multiplex PCR, and TCRdb's table has in-frame clones only and misses some. The sample has roughly 69,000 clones, around nine tenths seen once. The sample is drawn from a study of T cell changes during pregnancy in multiple sclerosis. The CDR3 sequence is 15 residues long. Germline V gene data show CDR1 as SGHRS and CDR2 as YFSETQ. V lost 4 bases to trimming and J lost 1 base, with 14 bases between them. Sequenced material: CD4+ T cells from peripheral blood mononuclear cells, taken in the third trimester of pregnancy. This chain joins TRBV5-1 and TRBJ1-1; D not resolved. The TCR was taken from a female donor in good health, enrolled as a control in a pregnancy study. The CDR3 region is CASSPPPDSNTEAFF. The CDR3, as DNA: TGCGCCAGCAGCCCCCCACCAGACTCGAACACTGAAGCTTTCTTT.